The rows below give T cell receptor beta chains drawn from one sample of a study of OX40 agonist ivuxolimab in advanced cancers. Method: immunoSEQ multiplex PCR; TCRdb's copy keeps in-frame clones and lacks some. The top ten hold about 0.7% of the sample, which has about 66,000 clones, around 90% seen once. This sample comprised CD4+ or CD8+ T cells sorted from blood, obtained in a trial of the OX40 agonist ivuxolimab. The receptors come from an adult with an advanced solid tumor such as melanoma, head and neck, liver or kidney cancer. CDR3s include the opening cysteine and the closing phenylalanine or tryptophan. A D gene is named only where the DNA matches it firmly. Clone size is given for some rows only: seen once, a few or many times, or a class if the clone is expanded.

V	J	size	D	DNA	CDR3
TRBV15	TRBJ2-7	NA	NA	TGTGCCACCAGCAGGGGGGGCGGATCCTACGAGCAGTACTTC	CATSRGGGSYEQYF
TRBV4-2	TRBJ2-5	NA	NA	TGTGCCAGCAGCCTTAGCGGAAGCCTACAAGAGACCCAGTACTTC	CASSLSGSLQETQYF
TRBV28	TRBJ1-4	NA	NA	TGTGCCAGCAGTTTAAGACAGGTTAATGAAAAACTGTTTTTT	CASSLRQVNEKLFF
TRBV5-3	TRBJ2-7	NA	TRBD1	TGTGCCAGAAGCCGTCCCGGGACAGGGGGCACATCCTACGAGCAGTACTTC	CARSRPGTGGTSYEQYF
TRBV5-1	TRBJ1-1	NA	TRBD1	TGCGCCAGCAGCTTGGAGGCAGGGGGCGTAAGGACTGAAGCTTTCTTT	CASSLEAGGVRTEAFF
TRBV27	TRBJ1-5	NA	NA	TGTGCCAGCAGTTTTTTTCGCAGCCAGCCCCAGCATTTT	CASSFFRSQPQHF
TRBV6-5	TRBJ1-1	NA	NA	TGTGCCAGCAGTTACCAGCGTGTGAACACTGAAGCTTTCTTT	CASSYQRVNTEAFF
TRBV29-1	TRBJ1-2	NA	NA	TGCAGCGTCTCCTCCGGGCCCAATGGCTACACCTTC	CSVSSGPNGYTF
TRBV28	TRBJ2-2	NA	TRBD1	TGTGCCAGCAGTCCGACAGGGGGCTATAGTAGCACCGGGGAGCTGTTTTTT	CASSPTGGYSSTGELFF
TRBV2	TRBJ2-3	NA	TRBD2	TGTGCCAGGGGGGGTGGACTAGCGGGAGAAGGTGGGATGACAGATACGCAGTATTTT	CARGGGLAGEGGMTDTQYF
TRBV5-6	TRBJ1-2	once	NA	TGTGCCAGCAGCTCGGGATTGCGTGGCTACACCTTC	CASSSGLRGYTF
TRBV10-3	TRBJ1-3	NA	TRBD1	TGTGCCATCAGTCCAAACAGGGGGCTGCGAAACACCATATATTTT	CAISPNRGLRNTIYF
TRBV5-1	TRBJ2-5	once	TRBD2	TGCGCCAGCAGCTTGGAAGGGACTAGCGGACAAGAGACCCAGTACTTC	CASSLEGTSGQETQYF
TRBV30	TRBJ2-5	once	NA	TGTGCCTGGAGTCTTCACAGGTACCAAGAGACCCAGTACTTC	CAWSLHRYQETQYF
TRBV10-3	TRBJ2-1	NA	NA	TGTGCCATCAGTGACCGGAATGAGCAGTTCTTC	CAISDRNEQFF
TRBV6-5	TRBJ1-2	NA	NA	TGTGCCAGCAGTTCTGGGGGGGCGGGCTACACCTTC	CASSSGGAGYTF
TRBV6-6	TRBJ2-3	NA	TRBD1	TGTGCCAGCAGTTCCGACAGGGAAGATGGAGATACGCAGTATTTT	CASSSDREDGDTQYF